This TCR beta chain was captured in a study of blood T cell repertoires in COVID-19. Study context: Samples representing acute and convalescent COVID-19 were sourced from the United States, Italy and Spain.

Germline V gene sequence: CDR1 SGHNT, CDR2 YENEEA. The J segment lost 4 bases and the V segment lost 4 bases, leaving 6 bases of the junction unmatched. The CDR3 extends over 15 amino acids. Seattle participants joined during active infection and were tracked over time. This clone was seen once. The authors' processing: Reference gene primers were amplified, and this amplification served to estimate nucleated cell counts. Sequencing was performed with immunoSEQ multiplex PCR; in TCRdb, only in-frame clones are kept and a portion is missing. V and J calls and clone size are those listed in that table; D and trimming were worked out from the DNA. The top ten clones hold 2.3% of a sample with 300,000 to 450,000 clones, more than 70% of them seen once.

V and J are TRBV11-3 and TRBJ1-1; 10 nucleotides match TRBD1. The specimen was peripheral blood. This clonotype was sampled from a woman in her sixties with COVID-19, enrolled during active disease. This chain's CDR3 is CASSSGTGDGTEAFF. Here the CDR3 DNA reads TGTGCCAGCAGCTCCGGGACAGGGGATGGCACTGAAGCTTTCTTT.